The 14 T cell receptor beta chains in this list originate from one sample, sequenced in a study of blood T cell repertoires in COVID-19 (dated by TCRdb to 2018 to 2020). Receptor libraries were prepared by the immunoSEQ multiplex PCR assay. TCRdb retrieved this table from immuneACCESS and kept in-frame rearrangements only. Not all clones are present; in checked studies, unresolved V genes account for under half, and no reason is known for the remainder. For this sample there are roughly 150,000 clones; approximately 80% appear just once. Around 5.1% of the sample lies in the top ten. Sample: PBMCs or T cells enriched from blood (not recorded which). The receptors stem from an older man who had been exposed to COVID-19.

J is TRBJ2-7 and V is TRBV5-1; tentative D call: TRBD1 (5 bases). Trimming removed 0 bases from V and 3 bases from J, with 7 bases in between. The CDR3 extends over 13 amino acids. Germline V gene data show CDR1 as SGHRS and CDR2 as YFSETQ. Written as DNA, the CDR3 is TGCGCCAGCAGCTTGGACAGGTACTACGAGCAGTACTTC. Amino acids: CASSLDRYYEQYF.

This clone was recorded once. The rearrangement uses TRBV6-5 and TRBJ2-7; 9 nucleotides match TRBD1. Germline assignment: CDR1 MNHEY and CDR2 SVGAGI. V gave up 5 bases and J gave up 6 bases; unmatched junction bases: 11. This CDR3 is 15 amino acids long. This CDR3 reads CASSHPGTGPGEQYF. CDR3 bases: TGTGCCAGCAGTCACCCCGGGACAGGGCCTGGCGAGCAGTACTTC.

The gene calls are TRBV27 and TRBJ1-2; TRBD1 agrees at 11 bases. The CDR3 totals 14 residues. Per germline, CDR1 MNHEY and CDR2 SMNVEV (reference sequence). The V gene end was trimmed by 3 bases and the J gene end by 4 bases; junction bases not matched to a gene: 1. The CDR3 protein is CASSLGQGVYGYTF. CDR3 in DNA: TGTGCCAGCAGTTTGGGACAGGGGGTCTATGGCTACACCTTC.

The chain links TRBV11-2 to TRBJ1-2; 10 nucleotides align to TRBD1. V was clipped by 6 bases and J by 3 bases; unmatched bases: 10. In germline, CDR1 is SGHAT, CDR2 FQNNGV. The CDR3 is 16 amino acids. This chain's CDR3 is CASRGDRGPRDYGYTF. The CDR3 nucleotides are TGTGCCAGCAGGGGGGACAGGGGCCCAAGGGACTATGGCTACACCTTC.

This chain joins TRBV30 and TRBJ2-7; D is perhaps TRBD1 (5 bases). Per the germline V gene, CDR1 is GTSNPN and CDR2 is SVGIG (reference sequence). This CDR3 region has 12 residues. Trimming left V 2 bases short and J 3 bases short, with 8 bases between. This CDR3 is CAWSKGIYEQYF. The CDR3 DNA sequence: TGTGCCTGGAGTAAGGGGATCTACGAGCAGTACTTC. Full variable domain (rest looked up from reference TRBV30 and TRBJ2-7): SQTIHQWPATLVQPVGSPLSLECTVEGTSNPNLYWYRQAAGRGLQLLFYSVGIGQISSEVPQNLSASRPQDRQFILSSKKLLLSDSGFYLCAWSKGIYEQYFGPGTRLTVT.

The chain recombines TRBV12-3 or TRBV12-4 with TRBJ1-5; D is uncertain. The CDR3 is made up of 13 amino acids. Between the trimmed V and J ends, which lost 1 base and 6 bases, there was a span of 7 bases. CDR3 DNA: TGTGCCAGCAGTTTAGAAGGGAGTCAGCCCCAGCATTTT. This encodes CASSLEGSQPQHF.

The CDR3 loop reads CASSSPAGGGQPQHF. For the CDR3, the DNA is TGTGCCAGCAGTTCCCCCGCGGGGGGCGGCCAGCCCCAGCATTTT. This chain links TRBV28 with TRBJ1-5; D might be TRBD1 (6 bases). The V and J ends lost 4 bases and 7 bases respectively, with 17 bases between them. The CDR3 totals 15 residues. From germline, CDR1 is MDHEN and CDR2 SYDVKM.

The J gene is TRBJ2-7, the V gene TRBV14; unclear D gene. CDR1 and CDR2 (germline): SGHDN, FVKESK. V was clipped by 1 base and J by 3 bases, with 7 bases between them. This CDR3 is 13 amino acids long. CDR3 coding DNA: TGTGCCAGCAGCCAAGCTAATCACTACGAGCAGTACTTC. It is translated as CASSQANHYEQYF.

As DNA, the CDR3 is TGTGCCAGCAGCCTTACAGGCGTGGCAGTGGCTTTCTTT. It codes for CASSLTGVAVAFF. The chain combines TRBV5-6 with TRBJ1-1; possibly TRBD1 for D (5 bases). V lost 4 bases and J 11 bases, leaving 18 bases between the germline ends. This CDR3 is built from 13 residues. CDR1 and CDR2 (germline): SGHDT, YYEEEE.

This clone was counted once. The chain joins TRBV6-5 to TRBJ1-5; 10 bases align to TRBD1. Germline CDR1 and CDR2: MNHEY and SVGAGI. This CDR3 is 14 amino acids long. Losses at the gene ends were 9 bases for V and 5 bases for J; bases not matched to a gene: 7. CDR3 in amino acids: CASQTGGSHQPQHF. CDR3 bases: TGTGCCAGTCAGACAGGGGGCTCGCATCAGCCCCAGCATTTT.

This clone showed up just a few times. The chain combines TRBV28 with TRBJ2-2; 9 bases agree with TRBD2. From germline, CDR1 is MDHEN and CDR2 SYDVKM. The V and J ends lost 3 bases and 7 bases, in that order; junction bases with no gene match: 12. This CDR3 comprises 17 residues. CDR3 DNA sequence: TGTGCCAGCAGTTTCGGTTCGGTGCTAGCGGGACTCGGGGAGCTGTTTTTT. Residues: CASSFGSVLAGLGELFF.

The V and J genes are TRBV19 and TRBJ1-2; D is perhaps TRBD1 (6 bases). Germline CDR1 is LNHDA and CDR2 is SQIVND (reference sequence). V shed 7 bases and J shed 1 base, with 16 bases lying between them. This CDR3 has 15 amino acids. CDR3 sequence (DNA): TGTGCCAGTACTCCTTCAGGGGCCATTAACTATGGCTACACCTTC. Translating it yields CASTPSGAINYGYTF.

The rearrangement uses TRBV10-3 and TRBJ1-5; TRBD1 might be the D (6 bases). The CDR3 has 15 amino acids. V was cut by 3 bases and J by 0 bases, with 9 bases left in between. Germline-derived CDR1 and CDR2 are ENHRY and SYGVKD. CDR3 DNA: TGTGCCATCAGTGAACTAGGGGGTAGCAATCAGCCCCAGCATTTT. Protein product: CAISELGGSNQPQHF.

The chain combines TRBV3-1 (or the pseudogene TRBV3-2) with TRBJ1-5, with D uncertain. V gave up 4 bases and J gave up 3 bases, with 10 bases separating them. The CDR3 totals 14 residues. The germline V gene has CDR1 LGHDT and CDR2 YNNKEL (reference sequence). The CDR3, as DNA: TGTGCCAGCAGCCTGGGCAACACCAATCAGCCCCAGCATTTT. As protein: CASSLGNTNQPQHF.